This paragraph covers one T cell receptor beta chain sequence. Antigen unknown. A much larger clone lies one base from this, so it may be a read error. V was pared by 6 bases and J by 5 bases, with 10 bases of the junction left unmatched. This CDR3 has 16 residues. The germline V gene encodes CDR1 MNHEY and CDR2 SMNVEV (reference sequence). This sample was included in a study of T cell repertoires in aging, cancer and after chemotherapy. Study-level information: Donors were grouped into six age bands spanning 30 or younger through 70 or older. Patients with chronic lymphocytic leukemia were sampled before and after fludarabine- or bendamustine-based chemotherapy. Findings and limits, study-wide: The repertoire data cannot show anything about immunological memory following chemotherapy. Loss of evenness, beyond lost richness, contributed to age-related TCR diversity decline in cancer patients.

The template was genomic DNA from peripheral blood, not RNA. Rearranged V-D-J TRB sequences were amplified with a mixed TRB-A/B primer pool. One entry per CDR3 protein, called by TCRdb with MiXCR from the multiplex PCR reads. The sample has 5,000 to 7,500 distinct CDR3 sequences, approximately 31% seen once; the top ten hold roughly 7.4%. The TCR originated in a human donor with a blood cancer. The chain uses TRBV27 and TRBJ2-5; TRBD1 aligns across 12 bases. Sequencing input: blood. This CDR3 reads CASSLMRDRGLETQYF. As DNA, the CDR3 is TGTGCCAGCAGCCTTATGCGGGACAGGGGGCTGGAGACCCAGTACTTC.